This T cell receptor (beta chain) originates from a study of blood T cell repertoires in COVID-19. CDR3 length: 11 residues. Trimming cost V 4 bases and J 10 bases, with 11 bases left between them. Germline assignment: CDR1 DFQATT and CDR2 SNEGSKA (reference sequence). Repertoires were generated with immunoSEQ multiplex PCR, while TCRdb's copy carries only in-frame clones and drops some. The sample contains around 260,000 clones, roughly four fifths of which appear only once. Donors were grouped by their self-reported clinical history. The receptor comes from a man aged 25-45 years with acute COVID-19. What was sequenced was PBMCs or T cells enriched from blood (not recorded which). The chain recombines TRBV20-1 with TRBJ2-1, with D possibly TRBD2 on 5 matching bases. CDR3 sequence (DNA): TGCAGTGCTACGTGGGAGTGGGAGCAGTTCTTC. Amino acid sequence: CSATWEWEQFF.